What follows are 19 T cell receptor beta chains derived from one specimen sequenced in a study of blood T cell repertoires in COVID-19. Profiled with immunoSEQ multiplex PCR; TCRdb holds only in-frame clones, not every one. This table has fewer than 250,000 clones, 84% appearing once. Sequencing was carried out using peripheral blood. The receptors derive from a human donor in a cohort sampled during active COVID-19.

The chain links TRBV7-2 to TRBJ1-3; weak D call: TRBD1 (5 bases). The CDR3 consists of 14 residues. The germline V gene has CDR1 SGHTA and CDR2 FQGNSA. V was pared by 1 base and J by 4 bases, with 8 bases between. The CDR3 nucleotides read TGTGCCAGCAGCTTAGAATGGGGCGGAAACACCATATATTTT. It encodes CASSLEWGGNTIYF.

The CDR3 nucleotides read TGTGCCTGGAGCTTACTAGCGGGGAGTAGCACAGATACGCAGTATTTT. Its translation is CAWSLLAGSSTDTQYF. The chain combines TRBV30 with TRBJ2-3; 10 bases match TRBD2. The CDR3 covers 16 residues. The V segment lost 3 bases and the J segment 0 bases; nucleotides outside the gene matches: 6. The germline V gene encodes CDR1 GTSNPN and CDR2 SVGIG (reference sequence). Full variable domain (remainder filled in from reference TRBV30 and TRBJ2-3): SQTIHQWPATLVQPVGSPLSLECTVEGTSNPNLYWYRQAAGRGLQLLFYSVGIGQISSEVPQNLSASRPQDRQFILSSKKLLLSDSGFYLCAWSLLAGSSTDTQYFGPGTRLTVL.

This chain uses TRBV19 with TRBJ2-2; 8 bases agree with TRBD2. CDR3 length: 14 residues. Germline V CDR1 and CDR2: LNHDA, SQIVND (reference sequence). J lost 6 bases, V lost 3 bases, and 3 bases had no gene match. The CDR3 is CASSITGRAGELFF. The CDR3 nucleotides are TGTGCCAGTAGTATTACCGGGAGGGCCGGGGAGCTGTTTTTT.

This rearrangement joins TRBV11-2 to TRBJ2-7; D unresolved. The V and J ends lost 5 bases and 4 bases respectively, with 15 bases between them. The CDR3 runs to 14 residues. Germline V lookup: CDR1 SGHAT, CDR2 FQNNGV. The CDR3 here is CASSPQRHSYEQYV. The DNA of the CDR3 is TGTGCCAGCAGCCCCCAGAGACATTCATACGAGCAGTACGTC.

The V call is TRBV19, the J call TRBJ2-5; TRBD1 is a possible D gene (6 bases). CDR1 and CDR2 from the germline V gene are LNHDA and SQIVND (reference sequence). This CDR3 comprises 15 residues. V was cut by 3 bases and J by 1 base, with 12 bases left in between. For the CDR3, the DNA is TGTGCCAGTAGTATCAGGCTGGGGGCCCAAGAGACCCAGTACTTC. Its translation: CASSIRLGAQETQYF. The full variable domain, with the rest looked up from reference TRBV19 and TRBJ2-5, is DGGITQSPKYLFRKEGQNVTLSCEQNLNHDAMYWYRQDPGQGLRLIYYSQIVNDFQKGDIAEGYSVSREKKESFPLTVTSAQKNPTAFYLCASSIRLGAQETQYFGPGTRLLVL.

The rearrangement uses TRBV7-2 and TRBJ2-2, with a possible D match to TRBD1 (6 bases). V was shortened by 3 bases and J by 4 bases, with 18 bases between the two germline ends. The CDR3 runs to 17 residues. Germline CDR1 and CDR2: SGHTA and FQGNSA. CDR3 in amino acids: CASSFPTGTLFTGELFF. The CDR3 coding sequence is TGTGCCAGCAGCTTCCCCACCGGGACACTTTTCACCGGGGAGCTGTTTTTT.

This clone was observed at least ten times. CDR3 sequence: CASTGTGLISHEQFF. In DNA form, the CDR3 reads TGTGCCAGCACCGGGACAGGACTTATCTCCCATGAGCAGTTCTTC. The chain joins TRBV7-9 to TRBJ2-1, with 8 nucleotides matching TRBD1. The V gene's germline CDR1 is SEHNR and CDR2 FQNEAQ (reference sequence). J gave up 8 bases and V 7 bases, and 13 bases lay outside the gene matches. The length of the CDR3 is 15 residues. Supplemented by reference TRBV7-9 and TRBJ2-1, the full variable domain reads DTGVSQNPRHKITKRGQNVTFRCDPISEHNRLYWYRQTLGQGPEFLTYFQNEAQLEKSRLLSDRFSAERPKGSFSTLEIQRTEQGDSAMYLCASTGTGLISHEQFFGPGTRLTVL.

V usage is TRBV4-1 and J usage is TRBJ2-7; tentatively, D is TRBD1 (5 bases). The V end lost 3 bases, the J end lost 2 bases, and 14 bases lay between the germline ends. In germline, CDR1 is MGHRA, CDR2 YSYEKL. This CDR3 contains 15 residues. For the CDR3, the DNA is TGCGCCAGCAGCCAGGTGGACACCGCTCCCTACGAGCAGTACTTC. This sequence encodes CASSQVDTAPYEQYF.

The chain employs TRBV5-1 and TRBJ2-1, with D possibly TRBD2 on 6 matching bases. CDR1 is SGHRS and CDR2 is YFSETQ in the germline V gene. This CDR3 is built from 15 residues. V lost 0 bases and J lost 1, with 8 bases in between. CDR3 residues: CASSLDGLSYNEQFF. The CDR3 DNA follows: TGCGCCAGCAGCTTGGACGGACTATCCTACAATGAGCAGTTCTTC.

J is TRBJ2-3 and V is TRBV29-1; D is ambiguous. The V gene's germline CDR1 is SQVTM and CDR2 ANQGSEA. The CDR3 extends over 15 amino acids. Trimming cost V 4 bases and J 2 bases, with 16 bases left between them. Here the CDR3 reads CSVVTQRLSTDTQYF. The CDR3 DNA is TGCAGCGTTGTCACCCAAAGACTGTCCACAGATACGCAGTATTTT.

A few counts support this clone. This chain uses TRBV27 with TRBJ2-5; perhaps TRBD1 as D (6 bases). The V end lost 0 bases, the J end lost 4 bases, and 12 bases lay between the germline ends. CDR3 length equals 15 residues. The germline V gene has CDR1 MNHEY and CDR2 SMNVEV (reference sequence). This CDR3 reads CASSLSAGVLETQYF. Written as DNA, the CDR3 is TGTGCCAGCAGTTTATCCGCAGGGGTTTTAGAGACCCAGTACTTC.

The chain's CDR3 is CASSQRGGYEQYF. CDR3 coding DNA: TGTGCCAGCAGCCAGCGGGGGGGCTACGAGCAGTACTTC. The chain joins TRBV3-1 (or the pseudogene TRBV3-2) to TRBJ2-7; TRBD2 matches at 9 bases. Germline-derived CDR1 and CDR2 are LGHDT and YNNKEL (reference sequence). This CDR3 is 13 amino acids long. V lost 3 bases and J lost 3; bases outside the gene matches: 0.

The genes are TRBV29-1 and TRBJ1-2; D is unresolved. V shed 7 bases and J shed 3 bases, with 15 bases lying between them. This CDR3 has 13 residues. The V gene's germline CDR1 is SQVTM and CDR2 ANQGSEA. The CDR3: CSASTGRDYGYTF. CDR3 DNA: TGCAGCGCTTCGACGGGGAGGGACTATGGCTACACCTTC.

This sequence joins TRBV2 and TRBJ2-1, with 11 nucleotides matching TRBD2. CDR3 size: 13 residues. Germline assignment: CDR1 SNHLY and CDR2 FYNNEI. Trimming took 8 bases from V and 8 from J; bases not matched to a gene: 5. CDR3 bases: TGTGCCAGCCGAACGGGACTAGCGGATGAGCAGTTCTTC. Translation: CASRTGLADEQFF.

The chain joins TRBV19 to TRBJ1-1; no definite D call. Per germline, CDR1 LNHDA and CDR2 SQIVND (reference sequence). V lost 7 bases and J 2 bases, leaving 8 bases between the germline ends. The CDR3 is made up of 12 amino acids. CDR3 region: CASTRVNTEAFF. CDR3 coding DNA: TGTGCCAGTACGAGGGTTAACACTGAAGCTTTCTTT.

V gene TRBV2 combines with J gene TRBJ2-7; 9 nucleotides agree with TRBD2. J was trimmed by 3 bases and V by 11 bases; bases with no gene match: 11. This CDR3 contains 14 residues. Germline loops: CDR1 SNHLY, CDR2 FYNNEI. In nucleotides, the CDR3 is TGTGCCGGCCGGAGACTAGCGGAGAACTACGAGCAGTACTTC. Translated: CAGRRLAENYEQYF.

This clone has just one count. The chain recombines TRBV7-2 with TRBJ2-5; 7 nucleotides align to TRBD2. CDR1 SGHTA and CDR2 FQGNSA come from the germline V gene. V shed 4 bases and J 2 bases; nucleotides not matched to a gene: 13. The CDR3 runs to 17 residues. CDR3 sequence reads: CASSSTNSGTFQETQYF. The CDR3 DNA follows: TGTGCCAGCAGCTCCACCAACAGCGGGACGTTTCAAGAGACCCAGTACTTC.

The rearrangement joins TRBV6-5 to TRBJ1-2; D is undetermined. This CDR3 comprises 12 residues. Germline-derived CDR1 and CDR2 are MNHEY and SVGAGI. Trimming cost V 5 bases and J 4 bases, with 8 bases left between them. The CDR3 spells CASSRGVYGYTF. The CDR3 nucleotides read TGTGCCAGCAGTCGGGGTGTCTATGGCTACACCTTC.

This chain connects TRBV23-1 to TRBJ2-7; 13 positions match TRBD2. TRBV23-1 is assigned to the ORF class and has an uncertain function. The CDR3 sequence is 18 residues long. The ends lost 6 bases at V and 3 bases at J; junction bases unmatched: 14. DNA for the CDR3: TGCGCCAGCAGGACGATATGGACTAGCGGGAGTATGGGCTACGAGCAGTACTTC. Its translation: CASRTIWTSGSMGYEQYF.